The sequence of this T cell receptor beta chain was determined in a study of cytomegalovirus exposure and HLA in healthy donors. V lost 1 base, J lost 0 bases, and 0 bases stayed unmatched. The CDR3 has 15 residues. From germline, CDR1 is SGHNT and CDR2 YENEEA. About this clone: What it binds is unknown.

Findings and caveats of the study: It was reported that TCR beta sequences correctly inferred the HLA-A and HLA-B alleles for most subjects. Information on immune exposure was restricted to one variable (CMV serostatus).

Use of 60 Vbeta and 13 Jbeta primers characterized the PCR. Measured with immunoSEQ multiplex PCR; TCRdb has only the in-frame clones, and not every one. The table includes around 140,000 clones, about 84% detected once. The donors gave bone marrow, and they were healthy. The TCR sequence derives from a man in his forties or fifties in good health and CMV-seronegative. The J gene is TRBJ2-7, the V gene TRBV11-3; 10 nucleotides match TRBD2. Material for sequencing was PBMCs. CDR3 sequence reads: CASSLGTSGSYEQYF. The CDR3 DNA sequence: TGTGCCAGCAGCTTAGGGACTAGCGGCTCCTACGAGCAGTACTTC.